This T cell receptor (beta chain) is drawn from a study of blood T cell repertoires in COVID-19. Background on the study: Donors in the United States, Italy and Spain gave samples during acute or convalescent COVID-19.

Study processing details: Amplification of reference gene primers was used by the study to estimate nucleated cell counts. Profiling relied on immunoSEQ multiplex PCR, and the TCRdb table lists in-frame clones only, not all of them. V and J calls and clone size are as listed in that table; D and trimming were resolved from the DNA. The table includes nearly 350,000 clones, about 90% detected once. Patients of the Seattle cohort, enrolled during active infection, were followed longitudinally. Trimming took off 8 bases at V and 5 bases at J, with 15 bases between the two ends. CDR3 size: 13 residues. This clone was seen at least ten times.

The sequence came from a woman aged 70-85 years with COVID-19, enrolled during active disease. The chain has TRBV12-3 or TRBV12-4 and TRBJ1-1; D is undetermined. Sequenced: peripheral blood. As DNA, the CDR3 is TGTGCCAGCGCCGGCAGGAATCTAACTGAAGCTTTCTTT. This translates into CASAGRNLTEAFF.